This T cell receptor (beta chain) was profiled in a study of T cell responses to AZD1222 COVID-19 vaccine (dated by TCRdb to about 2021). As for the study more broadly: TCR sequencing covered roughly 230 trial participants: 200 to 210 given two doses of AZD1222 and 26 given two doses of MenACWY control vaccine. Trial participants were enrolled into age subgroups of 18-55, 56-69 and 70-plus years, which contained approximately 150, 30 and 60 TCR-sequenced participants, respectively.

On the study overall, not on this receptor specifically: Reportedly, close to half of the unique spike-specific TCRs recognized epitopes lying outside the regions that are mutated in the B.1.351 and B.1.1.7 variants. Conclusions about previously exposed vaccinees were limited because only a handful of AZD1222 recipients were SARS-CoV-2 seropositive at baseline. Spike-specific TCR breadth and depth rose significantly after two AZD1222 doses compared with day 0 and with MenACWY recipients. Vaccine-associated CD4 TCRs spanned the whole spike protein, with dominant responses in regions 160-218 and 743-854. In the small 56-69-year group, the increase in depth fell short of significance, most likely because of low power. Participants were mostly white British and included more females than males, and it was suggested by the authors that clonal diversity may have been underestimated. Because no day 14 peak-response samples were available, repertoires were characterized only after the peak T cell response.

Concerning this clone itself: Its antigen remains undetermined. No clone much larger than this one lies a single base away; base qualities are absent.

The CDR3 regions of human TCRbeta chains were subjected to immunosequencing. The original pipeline was this. Repertoire TCRs were checked for matches against a reference library of SARS-CoV-2-specific TCRs that had been generated using the MIRA antigen-specificity platform. Breadth was defined as the fraction of unique TCRs that were SARS-CoV-2-associated. Depth was defined as the fraction of total T cells that were SARS-CoV-2-associated. Using the MIRA data, every spike-specific TCR was mapped to the spike region that the TCR reacted to and assigned to either a CD4 or a CD8 class. Log10-transformed breadth and depth values were compared by one-way ANOVA with Sidak's multiple comparisons tests. TCRdb mirrors the immuneACCESS table, restricted to in-frame sequences. Some clones are absent from its copies; in checked studies, under half trace to an unresolved V gene, and the reason for the others is unknown. That table furnishes V, J and clone size, whereas the DNA furnished D and trimming. A total of some 120,000 clones appear in this sample, 70% to 90% of them only once. Approximately 9.8% of the sample is in the top ten clones.

The time point label corresponds to: about 28 days (+/-7) after the second vaccine dose. AZD1222 recipients whose second dose came at about 4 weeks and those whose second dose came at about 12 weeks were combined into one group, since spike-specific TCR depth and breadth did not differ between the two schedules. Samples from vaccinated people were obtained from the UK trials COV001 and COV002, which included a single-blind randomized controlled phase 2/3 trial of AZD1222 (ChAdOx1 nCoV-19) in healthy adults. For TCRbeta chain sequencing, PBMC samples were collected from trial participants at day 0 and at day 28 after the second dose. The V and J ends are trimmed by 0 bases and 5 bases, leaving 8 bases between them. CDR1 SGHRS and CDR2 YFSETQ are derived from the germline V gene. Inclusive of the bounding cysteine and phenylalanine, the CDR3 is 13 residues long. The DNA shown is the 39-base CDR3, in frame from base 1.

This receptor was taken from an adult who received the AZD1222 COVID-19 vaccine. The sequenced sample was peripheral blood, obtained 28 days after the second AZD1222 dose. The sequence is built from TRBV5-1 and TRBJ2-5, with no confident D gene call. The sequence in DNA is TGCGCCAGCAGCTTGGAGGTGTGGGAGACCCAGTACTTC. Its amino acids are CASSLEVWETQYF.